This T cell receptor beta chain derives from a study of blood T cell repertoires in COVID-19. About the study: Material from acute and convalescent COVID-19 was sourced from the United States, Italy and Spain.

Participants, about 18 to 95 years old, spanned approximately 26 US areas. Participants had their cohort set by participant-reported clinical history. Original analysis: Reference gene primer amplification gave estimated nucleated cell counts. The method was immunoSEQ multiplex PCR; TCRdb's version includes in-frame clones alone and lacks a portion of them. The V and J calls and clone size come from that table; D and trimming were worked out from the DNA. The data contain 350,000 to 400,000 clones, roughly 88% of them singletons. The CDR3 length is 16 residues. V shed 3 bases, J shed 5 bases, and the junction held 7 bases outside the gene matches. Germline loops: CDR1 SGHDN, CDR2 FVKESK.

The chain links TRBV14 to TRBJ1-6; 7 positions agree with TRBD1. Sequences were obtained from PBMCs or T cells enriched from blood (not recorded which). The sequence came from a woman under 40 with acute COVID-19. The CDR3 coding sequence is TGTGCCAGCAGCCACAATCGGGACAGTGATAATTCACCCCTCCACTTT. Translated: CASSHNRDSDNSPLHF.